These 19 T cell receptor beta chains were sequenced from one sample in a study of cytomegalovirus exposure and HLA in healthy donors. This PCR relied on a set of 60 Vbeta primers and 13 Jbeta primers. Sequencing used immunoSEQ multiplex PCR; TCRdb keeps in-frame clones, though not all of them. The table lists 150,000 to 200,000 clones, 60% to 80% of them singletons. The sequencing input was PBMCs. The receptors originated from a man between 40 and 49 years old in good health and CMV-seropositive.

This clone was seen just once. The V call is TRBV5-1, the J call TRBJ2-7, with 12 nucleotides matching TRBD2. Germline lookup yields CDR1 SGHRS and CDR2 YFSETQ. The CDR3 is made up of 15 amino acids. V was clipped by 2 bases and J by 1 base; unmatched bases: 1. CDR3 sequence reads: CASSFGTSGSYEQYF. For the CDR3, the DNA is TGCGCCAGCAGCTTTGGGACTAGCGGGTCCTACGAGCAGTACTTC.

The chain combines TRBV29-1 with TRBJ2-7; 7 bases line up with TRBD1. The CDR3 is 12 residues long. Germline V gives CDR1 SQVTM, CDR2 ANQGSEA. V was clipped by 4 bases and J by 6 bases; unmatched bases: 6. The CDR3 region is CSVANSGGEQYF. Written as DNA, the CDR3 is TGCAGCGTTGCTAATTCAGGGGGCGAGCAGTACTTC.

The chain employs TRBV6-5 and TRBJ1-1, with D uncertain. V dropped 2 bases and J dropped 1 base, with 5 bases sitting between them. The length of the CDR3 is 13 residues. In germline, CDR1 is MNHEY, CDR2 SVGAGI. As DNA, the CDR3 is TGTGCCAGCAGTTACGCGAGGAACACTGAAGCTTTCTTT. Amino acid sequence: CASSYARNTEAFF.

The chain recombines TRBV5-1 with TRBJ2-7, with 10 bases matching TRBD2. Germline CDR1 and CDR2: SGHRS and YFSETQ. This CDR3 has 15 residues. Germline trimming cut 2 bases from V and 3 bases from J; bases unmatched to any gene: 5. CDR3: CASSFDPSGSYEQYF. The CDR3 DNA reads TGCGCCAGCAGCTTCGACCCTAGCGGGAGCTACGAGCAGTACTTC.

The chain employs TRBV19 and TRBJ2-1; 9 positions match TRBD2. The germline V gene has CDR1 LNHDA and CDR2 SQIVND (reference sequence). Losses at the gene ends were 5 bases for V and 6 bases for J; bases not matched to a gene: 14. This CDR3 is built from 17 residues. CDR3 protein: CASSSNPGLATVNEQFF. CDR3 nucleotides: TGTGCCAGTAGTTCCAATCCGGGACTAGCAACTGTCAATGAGCAGTTCTTC.

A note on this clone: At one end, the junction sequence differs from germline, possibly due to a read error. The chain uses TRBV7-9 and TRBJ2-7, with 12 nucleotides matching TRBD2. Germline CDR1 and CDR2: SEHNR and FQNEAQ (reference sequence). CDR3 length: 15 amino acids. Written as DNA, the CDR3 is TGTTCCAGCAGCACTCCGGGACTAGCGGGTAACGAGCAGTACTTC. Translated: CSSSTPGLAGNEQYF.

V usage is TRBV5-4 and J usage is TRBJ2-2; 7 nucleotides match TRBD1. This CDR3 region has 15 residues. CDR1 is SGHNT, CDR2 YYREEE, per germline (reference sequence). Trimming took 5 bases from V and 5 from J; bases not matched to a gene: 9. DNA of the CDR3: TGTGCCAGCAGGATCGACAGGGCAACGACCGGGGAGCTGTTTTTT. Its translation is CASRIDRATTGELFF. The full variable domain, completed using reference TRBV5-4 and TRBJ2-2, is ETGVTQSPTHLIKTRGQQVTLRCSSQSGHNTVSWYQQALGQGPQFIFQYYREEENGRGNFPPRFSGLQFPNYSSELNVNALELDDSALYLCASRIDRATTGELFFGEGSRLTVL.

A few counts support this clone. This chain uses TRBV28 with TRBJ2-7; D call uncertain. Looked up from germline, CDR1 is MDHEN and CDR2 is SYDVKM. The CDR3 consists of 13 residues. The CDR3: CAVGEALHYEQYF. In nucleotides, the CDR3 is TGTGCTGTCGGCGAGGCCCTACACTACGAGCAGTACTTC. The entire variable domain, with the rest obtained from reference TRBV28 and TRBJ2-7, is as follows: DVKVTQSSRYLVKRTGEKVFLECVQDMDHENMFWYRQDPGLGLRLIYFSYDVKMKEKGDIPEGYSVSREKKERFSLILESASTNQTSMYLCAVGEALHYEQYFGPGTRLTVT.

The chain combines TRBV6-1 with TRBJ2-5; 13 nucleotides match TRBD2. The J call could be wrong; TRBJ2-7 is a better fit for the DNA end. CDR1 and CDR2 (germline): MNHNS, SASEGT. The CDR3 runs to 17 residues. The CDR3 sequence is CASSEWAPGLAGYEQYF. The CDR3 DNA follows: TGTGCCAGCAGTGAATGGGCCCCGGGACTAGCGGGGTACGAGCAGTACTTC.

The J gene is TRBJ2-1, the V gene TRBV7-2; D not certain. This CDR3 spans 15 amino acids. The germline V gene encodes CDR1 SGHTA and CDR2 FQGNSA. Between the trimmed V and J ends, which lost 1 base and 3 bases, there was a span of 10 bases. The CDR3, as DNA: TGTGCCAGCAGCTTAGAAGCGTCGCACTACAATGAGCAGTTCTTC. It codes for CASSLEASHYNEQFF.

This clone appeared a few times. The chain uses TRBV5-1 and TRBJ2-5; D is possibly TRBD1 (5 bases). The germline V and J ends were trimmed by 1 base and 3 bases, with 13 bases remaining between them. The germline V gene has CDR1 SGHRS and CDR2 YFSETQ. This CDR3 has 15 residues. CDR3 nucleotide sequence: TGCGCCAGCAGCTTGAGGGCAGTAGGGGAAGAGACCCAGTACTTC. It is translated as CASSLRAVGEETQYF.

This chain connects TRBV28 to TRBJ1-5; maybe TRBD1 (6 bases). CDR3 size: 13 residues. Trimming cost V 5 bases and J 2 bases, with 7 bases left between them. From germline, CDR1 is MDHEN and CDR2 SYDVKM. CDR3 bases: TGTGCCAGCAGTCGACAGGGCAATCAGCCCCAGCATTTT. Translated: CASSRQGNQPQHF.

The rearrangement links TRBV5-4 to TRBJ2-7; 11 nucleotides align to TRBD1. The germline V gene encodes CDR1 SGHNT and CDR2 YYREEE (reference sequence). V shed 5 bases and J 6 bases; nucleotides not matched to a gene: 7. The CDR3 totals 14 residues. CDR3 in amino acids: CASRRDRGSGEQYF. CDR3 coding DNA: TGTGCCAGCAGGCGGGACAGGGGGTCGGGCGAGCAGTACTTC.

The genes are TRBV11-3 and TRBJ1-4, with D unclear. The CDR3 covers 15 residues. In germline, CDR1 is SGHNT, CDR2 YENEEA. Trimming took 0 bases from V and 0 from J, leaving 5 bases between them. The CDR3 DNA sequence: TGTGCCAGCAGCTTAGAACAGTCAACTAATGAAAAACTGTTTTTT. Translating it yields CASSLEQSTNEKLFF.

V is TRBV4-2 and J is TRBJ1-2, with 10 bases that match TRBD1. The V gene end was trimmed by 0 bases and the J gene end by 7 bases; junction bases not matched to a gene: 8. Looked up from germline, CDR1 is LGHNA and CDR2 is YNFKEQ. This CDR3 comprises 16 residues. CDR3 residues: CASSQERTGGLGGYTF. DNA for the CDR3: TGTGCCAGCAGCCAAGAGAGGACAGGGGGTCTGGGTGGCTACACCTTC.

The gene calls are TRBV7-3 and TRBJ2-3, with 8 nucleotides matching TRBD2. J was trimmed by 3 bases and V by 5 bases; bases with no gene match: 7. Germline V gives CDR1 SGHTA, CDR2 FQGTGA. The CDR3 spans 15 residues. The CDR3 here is CASSPAGGRTDTQYF. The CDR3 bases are TGTGCCAGCAGCCCCGCAGGCGGGAGGACAGATACGCAGTATTTT. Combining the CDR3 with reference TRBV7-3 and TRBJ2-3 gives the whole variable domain GAGVSQTPSNKVTEKGKYVELRCDPISGHTALYWYRQSLGQGPEFLIYFQGTGAADDSGLPNDRFFAVRPEGSVSTLKIQRTERGDSAVYLCASSPAGGRTDTQYFGPGTRLTVL.

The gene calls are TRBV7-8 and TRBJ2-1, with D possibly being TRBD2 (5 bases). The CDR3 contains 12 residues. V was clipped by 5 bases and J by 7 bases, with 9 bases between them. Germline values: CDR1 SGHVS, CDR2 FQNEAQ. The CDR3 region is CASSNSVNEQFF. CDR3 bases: TGTGCCAGCAGCAATAGCGTGAATGAGCAGTTCTTC.

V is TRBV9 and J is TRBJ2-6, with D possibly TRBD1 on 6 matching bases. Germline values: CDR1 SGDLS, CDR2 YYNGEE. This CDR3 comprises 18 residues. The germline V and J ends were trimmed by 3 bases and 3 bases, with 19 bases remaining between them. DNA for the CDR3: TGTGCCAGCAGCGCAGAGGGGGACACAAATTTTGGGGCCAACGTCCTGACTTTC. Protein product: CASSAEGDTNFGANVLTF. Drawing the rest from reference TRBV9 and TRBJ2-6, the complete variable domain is DSGVTQTPKHLITATGQRVTLRCSPRSGDLSVYWYQQSLDQGLQFLIQYYNGEERAKGNILERFSAQQFPDLHSELNLSSLELGDSALYFCASSAEGDTNFGANVLTFGAGSRLTVL.

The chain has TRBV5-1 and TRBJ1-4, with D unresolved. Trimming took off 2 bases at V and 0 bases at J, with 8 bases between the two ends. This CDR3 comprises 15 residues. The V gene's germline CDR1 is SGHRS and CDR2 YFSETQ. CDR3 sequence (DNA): TGCGCCAGCAGCTTATCCGGGGCAACTAATGAAAAACTGTTTTTT. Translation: CASSLSGATNEKLFF.